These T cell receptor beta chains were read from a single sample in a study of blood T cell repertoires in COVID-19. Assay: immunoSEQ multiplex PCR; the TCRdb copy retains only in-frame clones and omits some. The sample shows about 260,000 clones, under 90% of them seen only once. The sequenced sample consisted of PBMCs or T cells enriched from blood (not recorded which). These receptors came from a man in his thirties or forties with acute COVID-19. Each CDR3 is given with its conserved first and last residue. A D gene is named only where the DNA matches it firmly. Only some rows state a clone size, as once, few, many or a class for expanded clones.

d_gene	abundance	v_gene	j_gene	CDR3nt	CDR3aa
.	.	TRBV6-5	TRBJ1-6	TGTGCCAGTAGCGGACTGGATAATTCACCCCTCCACTTT	CASSGLDNSPLHF
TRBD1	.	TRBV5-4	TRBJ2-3	TGTGCCAGCAGCTTAGAGGGGGCGACAGATACGCAGTATTTT	CASSLEGATDTQYF
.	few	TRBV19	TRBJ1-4	TGTGCCAGTACCCCAGGAGGGCTCAGTGAAAAACTGTTTTTT	CASTPGGLSEKLFF
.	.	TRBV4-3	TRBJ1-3	TGCGCCAGCAGCCAAGATACTTCCCCGCCGGTCACCATATATTTT	CASSQDTSPPVTIYF
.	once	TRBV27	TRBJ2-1	TGTGCCAGCAGATTGCATCAACAGGACGAGCAGTTCTTC	CASRLHQQDEQFF
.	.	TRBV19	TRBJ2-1	TGTGCCAGTAGTATTTCCGGGGAAGTCTACAATGAGCAGTTCTTC	CASSISGEVYNEQFF
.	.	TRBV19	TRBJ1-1	TGTGCCAGTAGTGTACAGGCCATGAACACTGAAGCTTTCTTT	CASSVQAMNTEAFF
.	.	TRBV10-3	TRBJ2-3	TGTGCCATCAGTGACGGGGATGGAACGCAGTATTTT	CAISDGDGTQYF
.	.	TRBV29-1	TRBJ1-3	TGCAGCATCCGGGACATTGGAAACACCATATATTTT	CSIRDIGNTIYF
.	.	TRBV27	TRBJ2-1	TGTGCCAGCAGTTCCCCGCAGGGCTCCTACAATGAGCAGTTCTTC	CASSSPQGSYNEQFF
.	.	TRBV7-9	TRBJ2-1	TGTGCCAGCAGCCCCACCTGGGACACCCACTCCTACAATGAGCAGTTCTTC	CASSPTWDTHSYNEQFF
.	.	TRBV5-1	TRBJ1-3	TGCGCCAGCTCTGAGGTGGCCAACTCGGGAAACACCATATATTTT	CASSEVANSGNTIYF
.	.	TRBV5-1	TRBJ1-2	TGTGCCAGCAGCCAAGACATGAACTATGGCTACACCTTC	CASSQDMNYGYTF
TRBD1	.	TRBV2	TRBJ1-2	TGTGCCAGCAGAGGAACAGGGGGCGACTATGGCTACACCTTC	CASRGTGGDYGYTF
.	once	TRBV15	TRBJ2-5	TGTGCCACCAGCAGAAGGACAGAATACCAAGAGACCCAGTACTTC	CATSRRTEYQETQYF
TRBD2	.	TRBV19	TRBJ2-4	TGTGCCAGTAGTATAGGGACTAGCTTGTACGAGAACATTCAGTACTTC	CASSIGTSLYENIQYF
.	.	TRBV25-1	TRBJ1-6	TGTGCCAGCAGTGAATCTTCCTCAGATTCACCCCTCCACTTT	CASSESSSDSPLHF
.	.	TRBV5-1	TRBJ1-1	TGCGCCAGCAGCTTGGGGCAGATGAACACTGAAGCTTTCTTT	CASSLGQMNTEAFF
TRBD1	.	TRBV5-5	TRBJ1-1	TGTGCCAGCAGCTTTACGCATACAGGGGTTCGGACTGAAGCTTTCTTT	CASSFTHTGVRTEAFF
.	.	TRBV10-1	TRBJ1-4	TGCGCCAGCAGCCCTCCGGGACTGAACACCCTGTTTTTT	CASSPPGLNTLFF
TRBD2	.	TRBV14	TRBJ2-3	TGTGCCAGCAGCCAAGAAACACTAGCGGGGATTAGCACAGATACGCAGTATTTT	CASSQETLAGISTDTQYF
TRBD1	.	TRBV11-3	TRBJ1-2	TGTGCCAGCAGCTTAGATGCGTACCGGCCTCCCGGACAGGCCAAAAGCTACACCTTC	CASSLDAYRPPGQAKSYTF
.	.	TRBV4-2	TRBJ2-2	TGTGCCAGCAGCCTTAGCCACGGGGAGCTGTTTTTT	CASSLSHGELFF
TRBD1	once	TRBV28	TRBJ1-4	TGTGCCAGCAGTTGGACAGGGCGGGAAAAACTGTTTTTT	CASSWTGREKLFF
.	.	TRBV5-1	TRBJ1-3	TGTGCCAGCAGCTTGGATTTCTCGGACGGGGGATTCTCTGGCCACACCATATATTTT	CASSLDFSDGGFSGHTIYF
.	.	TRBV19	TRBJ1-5	TGTGCCAGTTCCCTTTTGGGCGATCAGCCCCAGCATTTT	CASSLLGDQPQHF
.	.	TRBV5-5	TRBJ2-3	TGTGCCAGCAGCAGTAAGGACCGACCTTCGCTGGGGAGCTACACAGATACGCAGTATTTT	CASSSKDRPSLGSYTDTQYF
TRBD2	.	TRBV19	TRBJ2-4	TGTGCCAGTAGCGCCGATACACCAATTCTAGCGGGTTTAGTCGTTCAGTACTTC	CASSADTPILAGLVVQYF